This TCR beta chain was sequenced during a study of post-analysis software for immune sequencing data. Study-level results: Patients used four to six TRBV segments, including TRBV5-6, TRBV5-1 and TRBV20-1, more often than controls.

The CDR3 runs to 16 residues. V shed 3 bases and J 2 bases; nucleotides not matched to a gene: 8. Germline-derived CDR1 and CDR2 are MDHEN and SYDVKM. This clonotype occurred a few times. No antigen is known for it. Each TCR beta cDNA library carried unique molecular identifiers. MiXCR was run by TCRdb on the PCR reads, yielding one entry per CDR3 protein. The table records some 450,000 distinct CDR3 sequences, roughly 45% of them present only once. What was sequenced was blood. The chain recombines TRBV28 with TRBJ2-3; 7 bases are a match to TRBD1. The receptor's source is a girl aged 10 to 17 with multiple sclerosis. For the CDR3, the DNA is TGTGCCAGCAGTTTTCTCGGACAGGACCCCACAGATACGCAGTATTTT. It yields the protein CASSFLGQDPTDTQYF.